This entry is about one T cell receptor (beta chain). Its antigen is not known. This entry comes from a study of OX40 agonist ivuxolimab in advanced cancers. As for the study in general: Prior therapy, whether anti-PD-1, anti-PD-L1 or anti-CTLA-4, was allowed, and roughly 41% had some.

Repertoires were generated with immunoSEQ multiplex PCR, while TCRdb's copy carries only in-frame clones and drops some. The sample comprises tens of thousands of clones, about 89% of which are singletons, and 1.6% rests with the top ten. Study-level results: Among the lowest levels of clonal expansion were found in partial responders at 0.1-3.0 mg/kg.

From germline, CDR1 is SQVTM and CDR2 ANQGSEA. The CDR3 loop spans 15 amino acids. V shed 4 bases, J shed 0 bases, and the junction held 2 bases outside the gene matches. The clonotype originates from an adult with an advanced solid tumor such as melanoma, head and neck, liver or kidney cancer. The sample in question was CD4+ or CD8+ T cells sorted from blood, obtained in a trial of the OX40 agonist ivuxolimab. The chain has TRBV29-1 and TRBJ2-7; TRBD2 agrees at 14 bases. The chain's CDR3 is CSVAGLAGGSYEQYF. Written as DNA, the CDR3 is TGCAGCGTTGCCGGACTAGCGGGGGGCTCCTACGAGCAGTACTTC.